This TCR beta chain was documented in a study of blood T cell repertoires in COVID-19. Study summary: Collection of acute and convalescent COVID-19 samples took place in the United States, Italy and Spain. In each case, the material was cDNA or gDNA derived from T cells, B-cell-depleted T cells, or PBMCs.

Turning to this clone: Other DNA sequences in the same sample also yield this CDR3.

Repertoires were generated with immunoSEQ multiplex PCR, while TCRdb's copy carries only in-frame clones and drops some. The table has around 130,000 clones, approximately 80% seen once. The sequence was obtained from a man aged 35-49 years with active or convalescent COVID-19. The sample comprised peripheral blood.

CDR3 in DNA: TGCGCCAGCAGCTCGCAGGGGAACACTGAAGCTTTCTTT. Protein: CASSSQGNTEAFF. This chain connects TRBV5-1 to TRBJ1-1; weak D call: TRBD1 (5 bases). The CDR3 contains 13 residues. Looked up from germline, CDR1 is SGHRS and CDR2 is YFSETQ. Trimming stripped 3 bases from V and 1 base from J, with 7 bases between.